The 10 T cell receptor beta chains given below trace back to one sample, sequenced in a study of blood T cells in healthy people across ages. The second PCR ran roughly 6 to 11 cycles with a sample-barcoded 5' primer and J-beta primers. TCRdb fed the 5' RACE reads into MiXCR, producing one record per CDR3 protein. The sample records 1.5 million to 2 million distinct CDR3 sequences, about 30% being singletons. Source material: blood. All receptors derive from a woman aged 25 to 39 in good health.

This clonotype has at least ten counts. The chain combines TRBV7-3 with TRBJ2-5; 10 nucleotides line up with TRBD1. With 2 bases clipped from V and 4 bases from J, the junction kept 7 bases outside the gene matches. The CDR3 loop spans 16 amino acids. Germline V CDR1 and CDR2: SGHTA, FQGTGA. The CDR3 DNA is TGTGCCAGCAGCTTAGGCTTCAGGACAGGGGGAGAGACCCAGTACTTC. Encoded protein: CASSLGFRTGGETQYF. Supplemented by reference TRBV7-3 and TRBJ2-5, the full variable domain reads GAGVSQTPSNKVTEKGKYVELRCDPISGHTALYWYRQSLGQGPEFLIYFQGTGAADDSGLPNDRFFAVRPEGSVSTLKIQRTERGDSAVYLCASSLGFRTGGETQYFGPGTRLLVL.

In regard to this clonotype: One end of the junction does not line up with germline, which may come from a read error. The rearrangement uses TRBV11-2 and TRBJ2-1, with 12 bases aligning to TRBD2. The CDR3 has 18 residues. Germline V gives CDR1 SGHAT, CDR2 FQNNGV. This chain's CDR3 is CVSSLSRGASGRGNEQFF. The CDR3 DNA follows: TGTGTCAGCAGCTTATCCCGGGGGGCTAGCGGGAGGGGTAATGAGCAGTTCTTC.

To note about this clonotype: This could be a read error, since a much larger clone is one nucleotide away. The rearrangement uses TRBV29-1 and TRBJ2-1; 7 bases are a match to TRBD2. Germline values: CDR1 SQVTM, CDR2 ANQGSEA. Unmatched junction bases numbered 11, after V lost 6 bases and J lost 6 bases. CDR3 size: 14 residues. The CDR3 loop is CSVTRGSGRNEQFF. The CDR3 DNA sequence: TGCAGCGTGACTAGGGGTAGCGGGCGCAATGAGCAGTTCTTC.

The chain uses TRBV7-2 and TRBJ2-3; D is perhaps TRBD1 (5 bases). Deletions cut 8 bases from V and 2 bases from J, with 11 bases between. The CDR3 has 13 residues. Germline-derived CDR1 and CDR2 are SGHTA and FQGNSA. The CDR3 spells CASFGANTDTQYF. The CDR3 coding sequence is TGTGCCAGCTTTGGGGCAAACACAGATACGCAGTATTTT.

The chain's CDR3 is CASSLEGMGNQPQHF. CDR3 nucleotides: TGTGCCAGCAGTTTAGAGGGGATGGGCAATCAGCCCCAGCATTTT. This chain joins TRBV12-3 or TRBV12-4 and TRBJ1-5; possibly TRBD1 for D (5 bases). There are 15 residues in the CDR3. V was cut by 1 base and J by 2 bases, with 9 bases left in between.

Points on this clonotype: Compared with germline, one end of the junction differs, possibly owing to a read error. The V and J genes are TRBV27 and TRBJ2-7; TRBD1 agrees at 8 bases. The J call is doubtful: the DNA matches TRBJ2-5 better. The CDR3 is 17 residues long. CDR1 is MNHEY and CDR2 is SMNVEV in the germline V gene (reference sequence). The CDR3 sequence: CVSSTTGGDRFPETQYF. The DNA for the CDR3 is TGTGTCAGCAGCACTACAGGGGGTGATCGTTTTCCAGAGACCCAGTACTTC.

This chain uses TRBV5-5 with TRBJ2-1; D is uncertain. The CDR3 runs to 16 residues. The ends were cut back, 2 bases at V and 0 bases at J, with 12 bases in the middle. Germline CDR1 is SGHKS and CDR2 is YYEKEE (reference sequence). The CDR3 region has the DNA TGTGCCAGCAGCTTTATCGGGTCCGGCTCCTACAATGAGCAGTTCTTC. Protein product: CASSFIGSGSYNEQFF.

This clonotype turned up a few times. The V and J genes are TRBV20-1 and TRBJ2-2, with D possibly matching TRBD2 (6 bases). From germline, CDR1 is DFQATT and CDR2 SNEGSKA (reference sequence). The CDR3 contains 13 residues. CDR3 sequence reads: CSLRGANTGELFF. DNA for the CDR3: TGCAGCCTGCGGGGCGCGAACACCGGGGAGCTGTTTTTT.

CDR3 DNA sequence: TGTGCCAGCAGTGAAGCGGACCGAGGGGGAGAGCAGTACTTC. Translation: CASSEADRGGEQYF. This chain connects TRBV2 to TRBJ2-7; D might be TRBD1 (6 bases). Germline V gene lookup returns CDR1 SNHLY and CDR2 FYNNEI. The CDR3 sequence is 14 residues long. V lost 0 bases and J lost 7, with 13 bases in between.

The chain couples TRBV7-2 to TRBJ2-3; weak D call: TRBD1 (6 bases). The CDR3 totals 14 residues. The germline CDR1 and CDR2 sequences are SGHTA and FQGNSA. The V gene lost 5 bases and the J gene lost 4 bases, with 13 bases spanning the gap. The CDR3 nucleotides are TGTGCCAGCAGCGAAATACAGGGAGCAGATACGCAGTATTTT. The encoded protein is CASSEIQGADTQYF.